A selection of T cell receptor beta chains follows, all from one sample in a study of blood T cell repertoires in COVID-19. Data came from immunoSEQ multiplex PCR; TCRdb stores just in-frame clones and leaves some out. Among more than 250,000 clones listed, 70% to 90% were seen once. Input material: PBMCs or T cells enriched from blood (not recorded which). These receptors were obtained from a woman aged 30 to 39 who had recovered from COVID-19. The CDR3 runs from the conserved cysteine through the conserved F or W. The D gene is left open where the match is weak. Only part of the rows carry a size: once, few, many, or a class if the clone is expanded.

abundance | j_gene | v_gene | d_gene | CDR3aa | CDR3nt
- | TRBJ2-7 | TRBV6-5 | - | CASRGASDYEQYF | TGTGCCAGCAGGGGGGCCTCAGACTACGAGCAGTACTTC
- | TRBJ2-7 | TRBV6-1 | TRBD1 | CASSLGTAAYEQYF | TGTGCCAGCAGTCTCGGGACAGCCGCCTACGAGCAGTACTTC
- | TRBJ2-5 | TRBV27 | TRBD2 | CASSPEASGGYQETQYF | TGTGCCAGCAGCCCAGAGGCTAGCGGGGGCTATCAAGAGACCCAGTACTTC
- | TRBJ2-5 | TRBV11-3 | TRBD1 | CASSSGQGALETQYF | TGTGCCAGCAGCTCGGGACAGGGGGCTTTAGAGACCCAGTACTTC
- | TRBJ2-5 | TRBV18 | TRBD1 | CASSPRQGVRETQYF | TGTGCCAGCTCACCCCGACAGGGAGTGAGGGAGACCCAGTACTTC
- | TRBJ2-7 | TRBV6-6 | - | CASSHTGPLSYEQYF | TGTGCCAGCAGCCACACAGGGCCTTTGTCCTACGAGCAGTACTTC
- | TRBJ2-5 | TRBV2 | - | CASSEGSVLETQYF | TGTGCCAGCAGCGAGGGATCAGTACTAGAGACCCAGTACTTC
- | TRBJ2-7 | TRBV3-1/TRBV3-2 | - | CASSQGERSNEQYF | TGTGCCAGCAGCCAGGGAGAGCGCAGTAACGAGCAGTACTTC
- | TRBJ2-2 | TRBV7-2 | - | CASRATTGNTGELFF | TGTGCCAGCAGGGCGACGACAGGGAACACCGGGGAGCTGTTTTTT
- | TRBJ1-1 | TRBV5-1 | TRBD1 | CASSLDGQGVTEAFF | TGCGCCAGCAGCTTGGACGGACAGGGAGTCACTGAAGCTTTCTTT
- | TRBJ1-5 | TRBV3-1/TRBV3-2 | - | CASSQEGGNNQPQHF | TGTGCCAGCAGCCAAGAAGGAGGGAACAATCAGCCCCAGCATTTT
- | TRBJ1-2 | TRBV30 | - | CAWSVRSGNRGYTF | TGTGCCTGGAGTGTACGGTCAGGGAACCGCGGCTACACCTTC
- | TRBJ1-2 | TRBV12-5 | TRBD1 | CASGFGTDGYTF | TGTGCTAGTGGTTTTGGGACAGACGGCTACACCTTC
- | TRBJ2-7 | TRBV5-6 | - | CASSLVKTYEQYF | TGTGCCAGCAGCTTGGTTAAAACCTACGAGCAGTACTTC
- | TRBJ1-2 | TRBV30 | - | CAWSDGGRLGGYTF | TGTGCCTGGAGCGACGGGGGACGTCTCGGCGGCTACACCTTC
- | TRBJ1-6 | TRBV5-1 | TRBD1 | CASSLEGQENSPLHF | TGCGCCAGCAGCTTGGAGGGACAGGAAAATTCACCCCTCCACTTT
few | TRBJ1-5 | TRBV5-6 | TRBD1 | CASSLGTGNQPQHF | TGTGCCAGCAGCCTGGGGACAGGCAATCAGCCCCAGCATTTT
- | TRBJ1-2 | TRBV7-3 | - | CASSRDTSGGYTF | TGTGCCAGCAGCAGGGACACTTCGGGTGGCTACACCTTC
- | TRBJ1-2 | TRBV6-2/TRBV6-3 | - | CASSLTGGSGYTF | TGTGCCAGCAGTCTCACGGGGGGCAGCGGCTACACCTTC
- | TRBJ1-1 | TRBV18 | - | CASSPRRVFDTEAFF | TGTGCCAGCTCACCACGTCGGGTTTTTGACACTGAAGCTTTCTTT
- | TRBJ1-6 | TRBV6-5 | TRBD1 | CASSYSVGTGDSPLHF | TGTGCCAGCAGTTACTCAGTGGGGACAGGGGATTCACCCCTCCACTTT
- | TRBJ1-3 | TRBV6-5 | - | CASSPTQGNTIYF | TGTGCCAGCAGCCCCACACAGGGAAACACCATATATTTT
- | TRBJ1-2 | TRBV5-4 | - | CASSLMVGEYGYTF | TGTGCCAGCAGCTTGATGGTGGGCGAGTATGGCTACACCTTC
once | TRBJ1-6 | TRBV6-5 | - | CASSINPNSPLHF | TGTGCCAGCAGTATTAATCCCAATTCACCCCTCCACTTT
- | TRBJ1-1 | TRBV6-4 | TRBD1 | CASSRTGMNTEAFF | TGTGCCAGCAGTCGGACAGGGATGAACACTGAAGCTTTCTTT
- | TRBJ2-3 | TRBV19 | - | CASSRQPEFSTDTQYF | TGTGCCAGTAGTCGTCAACCTGAGTTTAGCACAGATACGCAGTATTTT
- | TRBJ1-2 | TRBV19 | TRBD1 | CASSWGTGNYGYTF | TGTGCCAGTAGTTGGGGGACAGGAAACTATGGCTACACCTTC
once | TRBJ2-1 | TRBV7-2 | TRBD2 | CASRLAGGYNEQFF | TGTGCCAGCAGACTAGCGGGGGGGTACAATGAGCAGTTCTTC
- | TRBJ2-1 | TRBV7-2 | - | CASSSQGGVNYYNEQFF | TGTGCCAGCAGCTCCCAGGGGGGAGTTAATTACTACAATGAGCAGTTCTTC
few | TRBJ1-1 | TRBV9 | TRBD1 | CASSPRQGMGHTEAFF | TGTGCCAGCAGCCCAAGACAGGGGATGGGACACACTGAAGCTTTCTTT
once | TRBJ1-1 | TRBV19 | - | CASNPTGNTEAFF | TGTGCCAGTAACCCAACAGGAAACACTGAAGCTTTCTTT
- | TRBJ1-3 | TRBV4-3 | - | CASSPEYAPGMGNTIYF | TGCGCCAGCAGCCCCGAATACGCGCCGGGTATGGGAAACACCATATATTTT
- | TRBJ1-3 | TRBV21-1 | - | CASSSDGGGNSGNTIYF | TGTGCCAGCAGCAGCGACGGGGGTGGCAACTCTGGAAACACCATATATTTT
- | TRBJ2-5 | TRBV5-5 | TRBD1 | CASSPGTGGWETQYF | TGTGCCAGCAGCCCTGGGACAGGGGGATGGGAGACCCAGTACTTC
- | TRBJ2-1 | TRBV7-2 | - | CASSLAGHYNEQFF | TGTGCCAGCAGCTTAGCGGGACATTACAATGAGCAGTTCTTC
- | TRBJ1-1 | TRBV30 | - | CAWFGGVWTEAFF | TGTGCCTGGTTTGGGGGGGTATGGACTGAAGCTTTCTTT
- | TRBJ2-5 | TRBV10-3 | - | CAISVSQETQYF | TGTGCCATCAGTGTTTCTCAAGAGACCCAGTACTTC
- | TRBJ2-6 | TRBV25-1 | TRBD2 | CASSEYGGSSGANVLTF | TGTGCCAGCAGTGAATATGGCGGGAGCTCTGGGGCCAACGTCCTGACTTTC
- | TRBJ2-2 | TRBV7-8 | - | CASSLTGPRGAGELFF | TGTGCCAGCAGCTTAACGGGCCCACGGGGTGCCGGGGAGCTGTTTTTT
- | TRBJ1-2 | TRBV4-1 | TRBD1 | CASSQLPIRDRLYTF | TGCGCCAGCAGCCAACTACCGATCCGGGACAGGCTCTACACCTTC
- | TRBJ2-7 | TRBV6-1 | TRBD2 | CASSDIAGGGSSYEQYF | TGTGCCAGCAGTGACATAGCGGGGGGCGGGAGCTCCTACGAGCAGTACTTC
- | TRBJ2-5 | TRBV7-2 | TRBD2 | CASSSARGGKETQYF | TGTGCCAGCAGCTCCGCACGGGGGGGAAAAGAGACCCAGTACTTC